These T cell receptor beta chains were read from a single sample in a study of cytomegalovirus exposure and HLA in healthy donors. Using immunoSEQ multiplex PCR, the repertoire was profiled, and TCRdb retains in-frame clones only, with some absent. Among about 100,000 clones listed, roughly 71% were seen once. The sequenced sample consisted of PBMCs. These receptors all come from a man aged 50-60 years in good health and CMV-seronegative. The CDR3 runs from the conserved cysteine through the conserved F or W. A D gene is named only where the DNA matches it firmly. The listing skips clone size in some rows; elsewhere it reads once, few, many or a size class.

v_call	clone_size	j_call	d_call	cdr3_aa	cdr3_nt
TRBV19	-	TRBJ2-5	TRBD2	CASSIRTQGGGGGQETQYF	TGTGCCAGTAGTATCCGTACGCAAGGCGGGGGTGGGGGCCAAGAGACCCAGTACTTC
TRBV5-8	-	TRBJ1-1	TRBD1	CASSKDRGREAFF	TGTGCCAGCAGCAAAGACAGGGGGCGTGAAGCTTTCTTT
TRBV7-9	-	TRBJ2-3	TRBD1	CASKKYLGDSGTTDTQYF	TGTGCCAGCAAAAAATACTTGGGGGACAGCGGAACCACAGATACGCAGTATTTT
TRBV10-3	-	TRBJ2-3	TRBD2	CAISLAGGGDTQYF	TGTGCCATCAGTTTAGCGGGAGGGGGAGATACGCAGTATTTT
TRBV14	-	TRBJ2-7	TRBD2	CASSLQSGGHYEQYF	TGTGCCAGCAGCCTACAAAGCGGGGGTCACTACGAGCAGTACTTC
TRBV5-4	-	TRBJ2-5	-	CASSLGVTTSGETQYF	TGTGCCAGCAGCTTGGGGGTGACTACTTCCGGGGAGACCCAGTACTTC
TRBV5-1	-	TRBJ2-3	-	CASSLGSISDTQYF	TGCGCCAGCAGCTTGGGGAGCATTTCAGATACGCAGTATTTT
TRBV27	-	TRBJ2-1	TRBD1	CASTAGGPSYNEQFF	TGTGCCAGCACCGCAGGGGGACCCTCCTACAATGAGCAGTTCTTC
TRBV10-3	-	TRBJ2-3	-	CAISDTLERDTGADTQYF	TGTGCCATCAGTGACACCCTAGAGCGGGACACTGGAGCAGATACGCAGTATTTT
TRBV27	-	TRBJ2-7	-	CASSLSYTEQYF	TGTGCCAGCAGTTTATCGTACACCGAGCAGTACTTC
TRBV2	-	TRBJ1-5	TRBD1	CASSPTGVSAQHF	TGTGCCAGCAGCCCGACAGGGGTGTCGGCCCAGCATTTT
TRBV4-1	-	TRBJ2-4	TRBD2	CASSPVGGTKNIQYF	TGCGCCAGCAGCCCTGTGGGGGGGACCAAAAACATTCAGTACTTC
TRBV7-9	-	TRBJ2-5	TRBD2	CASSFAGLAGVETQYF	TGTGCCAGCAGCTTTGCGGGACTAGCGGGGGTAGAGACCCAGTACTTC
TRBV5-6	-	TRBJ2-5	TRBD1	CASSLGQGKTQYF	TGTGCCAGCAGCTTGGGACAGGGAAAGACCCAGTACTTC
TRBV10-1	-	TRBJ2-2	-	CASSSAGELFF	TGCGCCAGCAGCTCTGCCGGGGAGCTGTTTTTT
TRBV19	-	TRBJ2-3	-	CASSIASGLSTDTQYF	TGTGCCAGTAGTATAGCATCGGGGTTATCGACAGATACGCAGTATTTT
TRBV28	-	TRBJ1-2	-	CASRQPNYGYTF	TGTGCCAGTAGACAACCTAACTATGGCTACACCTTC
TRBV28	-	TRBJ1-2	TRBD1	CASSSTDRGGGDGYTF	TGTGCCAGCAGTTCCACCGACAGGGGAGGTGGTGATGGCTACACCTTC
TRBV7-9	-	TRBJ1-1	TRBD1	CSSSLGRTGEAFF	TGTTCCAGCAGCTTAGGACGGACAGGAGAAGCTTTCTTT
TRBV21-1	-	TRBJ1-1	-	CARSKNTEAFF	TGTGCCAGGTCCAAGAACACTGAAGCTTTCTTT
TRBV9	once	TRBJ1-4	TRBD1	CASSAKTGANEKLFF	TGTGCCAGCAGCGCCAAGACAGGGGCTAATGAAAAACTGTTTTTT
TRBV7-9	-	TRBJ1-1	-	CASSPTVNTEAFF	TGTGCCAGCAGCCCTACGGTGAACACTGAAGCTTTCTTT
TRBV2	once	TRBJ1-4	-	CASREGSANEKLFF	TGTGCCAGCAGGGAAGGGTCAGCTAATGAAAAACTGTTTTTT
TRBV30	-	TRBJ2-1	-	CAWNDGSDGNEQFF	TGTGCCTGGAATGACGGGAGTGATGGGAATGAGCAGTTCTTC
TRBV30	-	TRBJ2-5	TRBD2	CAWGLVSSETQYF	TGTGCCTGGGGACTAGTGTCTTCGGAGACCCAGTACTTC
TRBV4-1	once	TRBJ2-3	TRBD1	CASSQDSRGDTQYF	TGCGCCAGCAGCCAAGATTCCAGGGGGGATACGCAGTATTTT
TRBV28	-	TRBJ2-2	TRBD2	CASSPETLAGGTGELFF	TGTGCCAGCAGTCCCGAGACACTAGCGGGAGGCACCGGGGAGCTGTTTTTT
TRBV19	-	TRBJ2-1	-	CASRARSSYNEQFF	TGTGCCAGTAGGGCCCGAAGCTCCTACAATGAGCAGTTCTTC
TRBV5-6	-	TRBJ1-3	-	CASSSTLQAGNTIYF	TGTGCCAGCAGTTCGACACTTCAGGCTGGAAACACCATATATTTT
TRBV6-5	-	TRBJ1-1	-	CASSRGTKGTEAFF	TGTGCCAGCAGTAGGGGAACCAAGGGGACTGAAGCTTTCTTT
TRBV9	few	TRBJ2-3	TRBD2	CASSGGLHTDTQYF	TGTGCCAGCAGCGGGGGACTACACACAGATACGCAGTATTTT
TRBV10-3	-	TRBJ2-2	TRBD2	CAIRASGDRNTGELFF	TGTGCCATCAGGGCTAGCGGGGACCGAAACACCGGGGAGCTGTTTTTT
TRBV10-1	-	TRBJ2-5	TRBD2	CASSGGGAYETQYF	TGCGCCAGCAGCGGCGGGGGGGCCTATGAGACCCAGTACTTC
TRBV6-4	few	TRBJ1-5	-	CASSLSGGINQPQHF	TGTGCCAGCAGTTTATCGGGGGGAATCAATCAGCCCCAGCATTTT
TRBV6-5	-	TRBJ2-1	-	CASSFADNEQFF	TGTGCCAGCAGTTTTGCAGACAATGAGCAGTTCTTC
TRBV15	-	TRBJ1-1	TRBD1	CATSRGQGTDEAFF	TGTGCCACCAGCAGAGGACAGGGAACGGATGAAGCTTTCTTT
TRBV6-5	many	TRBJ1-1	-	CASLDTVNTEAFF	TGTGCCAGCTTAGACACAGTGAACACTGAAGCTTTCTTT
TRBV7-9	few	TRBJ1-1	-	CASSLDRSATNTEAFF	TGTGCCAGCAGCTTAGATAGATCTGCTACCAACACTGAAGCTTTCTTT
TRBV28	-	TRBJ2-5	TRBD1	CASSAWRDRQETQYF	TGTGCCAGCAGTGCCTGGCGGGACAGGCAAGAGACCCAGTACTTC
TRBV9	-	TRBJ1-1	-	CASSALRTGHTEAFF	TGTGCCAGCAGCGCCTTAAGAACAGGACACACTGAAGCTTTCTTT
TRBV10-3	-	TRBJ2-3	TRBD2	CAISVGGSSDTQYF	TGTGCCATCAGTGTGGGCGGGAGTTCCGATACGCAGTATTTT
TRBV2	-	TRBJ2-7	TRBD1	CASSGDSQSSYEQYF	TGTGCCAGCAGCGGGGACAGCCAAAGCTCCTACGAGCAGTACTTC
TRBV4-1	few	TRBJ2-2	-	CASSHFDKILRSANTGELFF	TGCGCCAGCAGCCATTTTGACAAAATCCTTAGGTCGGCGAACACCGGGGAGCTGTTTTTT
TRBV19	-	TRBJ1-4	-	CASSIGRGDEKLFF	TGTGCCAGTAGTATAGGCCGGGGTGATGAAAAACTGTTTTTT
TRBV5-6	-	TRBJ1-2	-	CASSPGRAGYTF	TGTGCCAGCAGCCCCGGCAGGGCTGGCTACACCTTC
TRBV5-1	-	TRBJ1-1	TRBD1	CASTPSGTGALNTEAFF	TGCGCCAGCACCCCTTCGGGGACAGGGGCGCTGAACACTGAAGCTTTCTTT
TRBV6-1	-	TRBJ2-7	-	CASSEYGIHYEQYF	TGTGCCAGCAGTGAGTATGGCATCCACTACGAGCAGTACTTC
TRBV4-1	-	TRBJ2-7	-	CASKLGLLTYEQYF	TGCGCCAGCAAGTTGGGCCTTTTGACCTACGAGCAGTACTTC
TRBV11-2	-	TRBJ1-1	-	CASSLKQGGKAFF	TGTGCCAGCTCTCTCAAACAGGGAGGGAAGGCTTTCTTT
TRBV6-5	-	TRBJ2-7	-	CASRLTGTPTNEQYF	TGTGCCAGCAGACTGACCGGGACACCAACTAACGAGCAGTACTTC
TRBV19	-	TRBJ1-3	-	CASSTGQEYSGNTIYF	TGTGCCAGTAGTACGGGACAAGAATACTCTGGAAACACCATATATTTT
TRBV15	once	TRBJ1-5	-	CATSRKTNQPQHF	TGTGCCACCAGCAGGAAGACTAATCAGCCCCAGCATTTT
TRBV21-1	-	TRBJ2-1	-	CASSPRLGSYNEQFF	TGTGCCAGCAGCCCTCGACTAGGTTCCTACAATGAGCAGTTCTTC
TRBV9	-	TRBJ2-2	-	CASSPSGSRTGELFF	TGTGCCAGCAGCCCCAGTGGTAGCCGCACCGGGGAGCTGTTTTTT
TRBV5-4	-	TRBJ2-5	TRBD2	CASSFSSGREETQYF	TGTGCCAGCAGCTTTTCTAGCGGGAGGGAAGAGACCCAGTACTTC
TRBV5-1	-	TRBJ2-3	-	CASSLARGDTQYF	TGCGCCAGCAGCTTAGCCCGGGGAGATACGCAGTATTTT
TRBV4-1	-	TRBJ1-4	-	CASSQGFAGSTNEKLFF	TGCGCCAGCAGCCAAGGATTCGCGGGGTCAACTAATGAAAAACTGTTTTTT
TRBV7-2	-	TRBJ2-5	-	CASSPGSIQETQYF	TGTGCCAGCAGCCCAGGGTCCATACAAGAGACCCAGTACTTC
TRBV28	few	TRBJ1-5	-	CASSQTGGDPNQPQHF	TGTGCCAGCAGCCAAACCGGCGGAGACCCGAATCAGCCCCAGCATTTT
TRBV7-9	-	TRBJ1-2	-	CASSLEGGGGYTF	TGTGCCAGCAGCTTAGAAGGGGGGGGTGGCTACACCTTC